A selection of T cell receptor beta chains follows, all from one sample in a study of cytomegalovirus exposure and HLA in healthy donors. The protocol was immunoSEQ multiplex PCR, while the TCRdb copy is restricted to in-frame clones and leaves out a portion. The repertoire holds 130,000 to 150,000 clones, with about 78% as singletons. Input material: PBMCs. The source of these receptors is a male donor in good health and CMV-seronegative. The CDR3 runs from the conserved cysteine through the conserved F or W. Fields, in order: clone size, V gene, CDR3 protein. Clone size is not always given. Where it is, it says once, few, many or a class for expanded clones.

NA,TRBV30,CAWSTLNAGGPYEQYF
NA,TRBV6-5,CASSYFRQSYNSPLHF
NA,TRBV5-6,CASSSVDRIAKNIQYF
NA,TRBV19,CASALSWTSGRKGNNPQYF
NA,TRBV14,CARSQVHSGTVLEQYF
once,TRBV9,CASSYSGGDEQYF
few,TRBV12-5,CASGFPTGDGYTF
NA,TRBV9,CASSDGTFQSTDTQYF
NA,TRBV15,CATSSYPGLVEDWQYF
NA,TRBV14,CASSQTWDTYYEQYF
NA,TRBV15,CATSSPGTGATEAFF
NA,TRBV10-3,CAISHGGGYTF
NA,TRBV9,CASSPSSEGEQFF
few,TRBV5-1,CASSLDGVNEKLFF
NA,TRBV6-6,CASSYGVNQGYPF
NA,TRBV5-1,CASSLVSSGGDRRGELFF
NA,TRBV5-4,CASSPGAGREHNEQFF
once,TRBV5-6,CASTPGLAPRGAKNIQYF
NA,TRBV5-1,CASSFGDTSYGYTF
few,TRBV27,CASTGGANYGYTF
NA,TRBV7-2,CASSTTSGRIYEQYF
NA,TRBV19,CASSGRLAGAYEQYF
NA,TRBV6-5,CASSRTGNYGYTF
NA,TRBV19,CASSPGTGVWNQPQHF
NA,TRBV4-1,CASSQAGQGTYEQYF
once,TRBV19,CASSIGTMETQYF
NA,TRBV7-7,CASSPPLYGSDEQYF
NA,TRBV4-1,CPSSQSGLTSYEQYF
NA,TRBV27,CASSLAGGLPYEQYF
NA,TRBV29-1,CSVPVGGGDYYNEQFF
few,TRBV6-5,CASSYSDRAYGYTF
NA,TRBV11-2,CASRVQGTYSGANVLTF
once,TRBV4-3,CASSHDGQGMHYGYTF
NA,TRBV9,CASSVGGGPNQPQHF
NA,TRBV5-1,CASSPLVGRLSYEQYF
NA,TRBV13,CASSIRRGTQETQYF
NA,TRBV5-5,CASSLGTGGYEQYF
NA,TRBV7-6,CASSLTSGGSNTGELFF
NA,TRBV13,CASSFVLEETQYF
few,TRBV30,CAWTGNSPLHF
NA,TRBV7-9,CASSRLAGQYNEQFF
NA,TRBV4-3,CASSQDGLAGYYNEQFF
NA,TRBV27,CASSLFGGAYEQYF
NA,TRBV7-3,CASSPGLQETQYF
few,TRBV7-7,CASSRTGGADNEQFF
NA,TRBV6-5,CASSATRGTPRGAFF
NA,TRBV13,CASSLRQGANTEAFF
NA,TRBV4-1,CASRDAGANTGELFF
NA,TRBV5-4,CASSSTSGNTGELFF
NA,TRBV27,CASSLSGTDQETQYF
NA,TRBV19,CASSLGRGYQPQHF
NA,TRBV2,CASSDFDRGYEQYF
NA,TRBV19,CASRDRGGNQPQHF